The 22 T cell receptor beta chains below were found in one sample sequenced in a study of low-dose radiotherapy and immunotherapy resistance in tumors. Regarding time point: before trial treatment. Primers targeting TRAV and TRBV primed first-strand cDNA, covering alpha and beta chains. TCRs were amplified for roughly 20 PCR cycles with a constant-region primer and V-primer adapter. TCRdb ran MiXCR on the reads and lists one entry per CDR3 protein. The profile covers 75,000 to 95,000 distinct CDR3 sequences, with under 10% appearing a single time and 0.8% to 1.3% taken by the ten largest. Sequencing was performed on PBMCs, taken before treatment. These TCRs come from a male donor with prostate cancer.

This clonotype was found a few times. The V and J genes are TRBV18 and TRBJ1-5; D is unresolved. The ends were cut back, 4 bases at V and 0 bases at J, with 16 bases in the middle. The CDR3 spans 17 residues. CDR1 is KGHSH and CDR2 is LQKENI in the germline V gene. CDR3: CASSRSAADYSNQPQHF. The CDR3 coding sequence is TGTGCCAGCTCACGCTCGGCGGCAGATTATAGCAATCAGCCCCAGCATTTT. The full variable domain, in which reference TRBV18 and TRBJ1-5 provide the parts outside the CDR3, is NAGVMQNPRHLVRRRGQEARLRCSPMKGHSHVYWYRQLPEEGLKFMVYLQKENIIDESGMPKERFSAEFPKEGPSILRIQQVVRGDSAAYFCASSRSAADYSNQPQHFGDGTRLSIL.

This clonotype is a singleton in its sample. Possible read error: a much larger clone is one base away. The chain has TRBV6-5 and TRBJ1-5; D is unclear. The CDR3 runs 13 residues. Per germline, CDR1 MNHEY and CDR2 SVGAGI. The CDR3: CACSPDFNQPQHF. The CDR3 region has the DNA TGTGCCTGCAGCCCAGACTTCAATCAGCCCCAGCATTTT.

There are many counts of this clonotype. The CDR3 sequence is CASSQQPAGRWETQYF. As DNA, the CDR3 is TGTGCCAGCAGCCAACAGCCGGCGGGTCGGTGGGAGACCCAGTACTTC. V is TRBV7-2 and J is TRBJ2-5; TRBD2 might be the D (5 bases). V lost 5 bases and J lost 5, with 21 bases in between. This CDR3 is built from 16 residues. CDR1 is SGHTA and CDR2 is FQGNSA in the germline V gene. Full variable domain (remainder filled in from reference TRBV7-2 and TRBJ2-5): GAGVSQSPSNKVTEKGKDVELRCDPISGHTALYWYRQSLGQGLEFLIYFQGNSAPDKSGLPSDRFSAERTGGSVSTLTIQRTQQEDSAVYLCASSQQPAGRWETQYFGPGTRLLVL.

This clonotype has a count of ten or more. This rearrangement joins TRBV19 to TRBJ2-5; the D call may be TRBD1 or TRBD2 (5 bases each). The CDR3 is 15 amino acids. Germline V gives CDR1 LNHDA, CDR2 SQIVND (reference sequence). Trimming took off 6 bases at V and 2 bases at J, with 16 bases between the two ends. CDR3 coding DNA: TGTGCCAGTAGGGCACGGGACGGAGCACAAGAGACCCAGTACTTC. Translating it yields CASRARDGAQETQYF. Filled out from reference TRBV19 and TRBJ2-5, the complete variable domain reads DGGITQSPKYLFRKEGQNVTLSCEQNLNHDAMYWYRQDPGQGLRLIYYSQIVNDFQKGDIAEGYSVSREKKESFPLTVTSAQKNPTAFYLCASRARDGAQETQYFGPGTRLLVL.

This clonotype has ten or more counts. CDR3 nucleotides: TGTGCCAGCAGCTTGGGGGGGTCGCAAAATGAGCAGTTCTTC. Translation gives CASSLGGSQNEQFF. The genes are TRBV7-2 and TRBJ2-1, with 7 bases aligning to TRBD2. The CDR3 totals 14 residues. Germline V lookup: CDR1 SGHTA, CDR2 FQGNSA. V lost 3 bases and J lost 7; bases outside the gene matches: 6.

Note on this clonotype: A far more abundant clone sits one base away, making this likely a read error. The V and J genes are TRBV28 and TRBJ2-7, with unresolved D. V lost 5 bases, J lost 7 bases, and 21 bases lay in between. The CDR3 runs to 15 residues. In germline, CDR1 is MDHEN, CDR2 SYDVKM. CDR3 coding DNA: TGTGCCAGCAGTACCGCCTTTGAGCGCCTCAATGAGCAGTACTTC. Translation: CASSTAFERLNEQYF.

This clonotype was counted ten times or more. V gene TRBV6-1 combines with J gene TRBJ1-2, with D unresolved. This CDR3 has 14 residues. Per germline, CDR1 MNHNS and CDR2 SASEGT. V lost 7 bases to trimming and J lost 0 bases, with 12 bases between them. The CDR3 bases are TGTGCCAGCACTCAACGGGGTTCTAACTATGGCTACACCTTC. This gives the protein CASTQRGSNYGYTF.

This clonotype was detected many times. The genes are TRBV20-1 and TRBJ2-7; 7 bases fit TRBD1. V shed 5 bases and J 2 bases; nucleotides not matched to a gene: 6. This CDR3 is 13 amino acids long. In germline, CDR1 is DFQATT, CDR2 SNEGSKA (reference sequence). The CDR3 coding sequence is TGCAGTGCTCGGAAAGGACAGGCCTACGAGCAGTACTTC. Translating gives CSARKGQAYEQYF.

The table lists this clonotype with many counts. The chain joins TRBV2 to TRBJ1-2, with a tentative D call TRBD1 (6 bases). CDR1 and CDR2 from the germline V gene are SNHLY and FYNNEI. The CDR3 extends over 13 amino acids. The V gene lost 7 bases and the J gene lost 3 bases, with 12 bases spanning the gap. The CDR3: CASKAGTYYGYTF. In nucleotides, the CDR3 is TGTGCCAGCAAGGCGGGGACATACTATGGCTACACCTTC.

This clonotype was detected many times. This rearrangement joins TRBV28 to TRBJ2-1; tentatively, D is TRBD2 (6 bases). Germline CDR1 MDHEN, CDR2 SYDVKM. This CDR3 contains 17 residues. Trimming removed 11 bases from V and 10 bases from J, with 33 bases in between. The CDR3 loop is CAAGSWGWDSLSEEQFF. CDR3 nucleotide sequence: TGTGCCGCGGGGTCCTGGGGGTGGGACTCCTTATCTGAAGAGCAGTTCTTC. The full variable domain, completed using reference TRBV28 and TRBJ2-1, is DVKVTQSSRYLVKRTGEKVFLECVQDMDHENMFWYRQDPGLGLRLIYFSYDVKMKEKGDIPEGYSVSREKKERFSLILESASTNQTSMYLCAAGSWGWDSLSEEQFFGPGTRLTVL.

This clonotype was picked up many times. The J gene is TRBJ2-3, the V gene TRBV19; D gene unclear. The CDR3 length is 15 residues. Germline V gene lookup returns CDR1 LNHDA and CDR2 SQIVND (reference sequence). Trimming cost V 4 bases and J 0 bases, with 11 bases left between them. The CDR3 nucleotides read TGTGCCAGTAGTAGGGCCTCATCTAGCACAGATACGCAGTATTTT. Its protein is CASSRASSSTDTQYF.

This clonotype showed up many times. The gene calls are TRBV20-1 and TRBJ2-5; D is possibly TRBD1 or TRBD2 (5 bases each). V was clipped by 2 bases and J by 2 bases, with 9 bases between them. Germline V gene sequence: CDR1 DFQATT, CDR2 SNEGSKA (reference sequence). The CDR3 has 13 amino acids. CDR3 sequence reads: CSARSGTQETQYF. CDR3 nucleotide sequence: TGCAGTGCTAGATCCGGGACGCAAGAGACCCAGTACTTC.

There are many counts of this clonotype. The chain couples TRBV18 to TRBJ2-5, with D perhaps TRBD2 (5 bases). The CDR3 extends over 13 amino acids. The germline gives CDR1 KGHSH, CDR2 LQKENI. Trimming removed 7 bases from V and 4 bases from J, with 13 bases in between. The CDR3 bases are TGTGCCAGCTTAACTAGGCACCGAGAGACCCAGTACTTC. Protein: CASLTRHRETQYF.

This clonotype showed up many times. The rearrangement links TRBV28 to TRBJ2-1, with unresolved D. Trimming cost V 7 bases and J 10 bases, with 11 bases left between them. The CDR3 totals 11 residues. CDR1 and CDR2 from the germline V gene are MDHEN and SYDVKM. CDR3 bases: TGTGCCAGCATGGGATATCGGGAGCAGTTCTTC. It encodes CASMGYREQFF.

This clonotype was counted at least ten times. This rearrangement joins TRBV29-1 to TRBJ2-7; TRBD2 aligns across 9 bases. CDR3 length: 12 residues. Trimming cost V 7 bases and J 2 bases; bases outside gene matches: 3. Germline CDR1 SQVTM, CDR2 ANQGSEA. DNA for the CDR3: TGCAGCGCTAGCGGGGAGGCCTACGAGCAGTACTTC. Translation gives CSASGEAYEQYF.

Concerning this clonotype itself: The DNA is left out, because the CDR3 cannot be placed on it with certainty; the CDR3 is given as TCRdb lists it. The V and J genes are TRBV4-3 and TRBJ2-2; the D call TRBD1 from the table was never checked on the DNA. The CDR3 sequence runs 16 residues, both termini included. Germline CDR1 LGHNA, CDR2 YSLEER. The chain's CDR3 is CASSQELGETGELFFF.

In its sample, this clonotype was seen many times. V and J are TRBV19 and TRBJ2-7; 13 nucleotides match TRBD2. Germline-derived CDR1 and CDR2 are LNHDA and SQIVND (reference sequence). Germline trimming cut 9 bases from V and 4 bases from J; bases unmatched to any gene: 6. The CDR3 runs 14 residues. The CDR3 protein is CASRRTSGSYEQYF. CDR3 in DNA: TGTGCCAGCCGGAGGACTAGCGGGAGTTACGAGCAGTACTTC.

This clonotype has just a few counts. V is TRBV28 and J is TRBJ2-1; 16 nucleotides match TRBD2. V was pared by 6 bases and J by 4 bases, with 9 bases of the junction left unmatched. The germline gives CDR1 MDHEN, CDR2 SYDVKM. The CDR3 loop spans 18 amino acids. This CDR3 reads CASRQGTSGRARYNEQFF. In nucleotides, the CDR3 is TGTGCCAGCAGACAGGGGACTAGCGGGAGGGCCCGATACAATGAGCAGTTCTTC.

This clonotype was recorded many times. The rearrangement joins TRBV2 to TRBJ2-2, with TRBD2 identical over 12 bases. The V gene's germline CDR1 is SNHLY and CDR2 FYNNEI. The trim removed 6 bases at V and 4 bases at J, leaving 21 bases unmatched. This CDR3 contains 21 residues. Written as DNA, the CDR3 is TGTGCCAGCAGGGCCACTAGCGGGAGGCCGGACGGGACGGGAGGCACCGGGGAGCTGTTTTTT. Amino acid sequence: CASRATSGRPDGTGGTGELFF.

With respect to this clonotype: A far bigger clonotype differs at one base, so this is likely a read error. V gene TRBV9 combines with J gene TRBJ2-5; 10 bases agree with TRBD2. From germline, CDR1 is SGDLS and CDR2 YYNGEE. This CDR3 is 15 amino acids long. The trim removed 3 bases at V and 11 bases at J, leaving 13 bases unmatched. The CDR3 DNA is TGTGCCAGCAGCGGGCTAGCGGGAGTGTACAATGAGCAGTACTTC. It is translated as CASSGLAGVYNEQYF.

This clonotype was detected many times. The V gene is TRBV12-3 or TRBV12-4, the J gene TRBJ2-1; TRBD2 matches 13 bases. CDR3 size: 16 residues. Trimming took 5 bases from V and 8 from J; bases not matched to a gene: 9. In nucleotides, the CDR3 is TGTGCCAGCAGTCGACGGACTAGCGGGAGAGGCGATGAGCAGTTCTTC. Its protein is CASSRRTSGRGDEQFF.

This clonotype was seen repeatedly, ten times or more. This rearrangement joins TRBV3-1 to TRBJ1-1; 7 bases fit TRBD1. The germline gives CDR1 LGHDT, CDR2 YNNKEL (reference sequence). The CDR3 extends over 12 amino acids. V lost 1 base, J lost 11 bases, and 4 bases stayed unmatched. The CDR3: CASSQGGQRAFF. CDR3 in DNA: TGTGCCAGCAGCCAAGGGGGACAGCGGGCTTTCTTT.